These 10 T cell receptor beta chains originate from one sample sequenced in a study of T-cell memory formation after mild COVID-19 (dated by TCRdb to the early 2020s). The library was generated by 5' RACE. The instrument was an Illumina NovaSeq 6000. Using fastp at Q25 and MiXCR, TCRdb reprocessed the public reads and kept productive beta chains. When rows share a CDR3 protein, they turn into one entry using the most common DNA and genes. Across this sample there are fewer than 450,000 distinct CDR3 sequences, with 20% to 25% seen only once. The top ten hold under 15% of the sample. Sequencing was carried out using PBMCs or a T cell subset sorted from them (not recorded which). These receptors came from an adult woman who had mild COVID-19 (a few samples of this study predate the infection). The sample titles of this study are shuffled in the database, so cell type and time point are left out; the donor was told from shared clones.

The rearrangement links TRBV29-1 to TRBJ2-7; weak D call: TRBD2 (6 bases). Germline-derived CDR1 and CDR2 are SQVTM and ANQGSEA. The V end was cut by 3 bases, the J end by 2 bases, with 17 bases between. The CDR3 runs 15 residues. The CDR3 nucleotides read TGCAGCGTTGAGGGGGGTGACCACCAGCCCTACGAGCAGTACTTC. This sequence encodes CSVEGGDHQPYEQYF.

This chain joins TRBV25-1 and TRBJ2-2; a possible D gene is TRBD2 (6 bases). The V gene's germline CDR1 is MGHDK and CDR2 SYGVNS. Trimming cost V 1 base and J 7 bases, with 10 bases left between them. The length of the CDR3 is 14 residues. The CDR3 is CASSEWGESGELFF. The DNA of the CDR3 is TGTGCCAGCAGTGAATGGGGGGAAAGCGGGGAGCTGTTTTTT.

In this sample, this clonotype turned up a few times. This chain connects TRBV9 to TRBJ2-1; 9 bases map to TRBD2. This CDR3 is 16 amino acids long. In germline, CDR1 is SGDLS, CDR2 YYNGEE. V shed 1 base and J 4 bases; nucleotides not matched to a gene: 6. The DNA of the CDR3 is TGTGCCAGCAGCGTATACGCGGGAGGGGATTACAATGAGCAGTTCTTC. Its protein product is CASSVYAGGDYNEQFF. Variable domain in full (rest from reference TRBV9 and TRBJ2-1): DSGVTQTPKHLITATGQRVTLRCSPRSGDLSVYWYQQSLDQGLQFLIQYYNGEERAKGNILERFSAQQFPDLHSELNLSSLELGDSALYFCASSVYAGGDYNEQFFGPGTRLTVL.

This clonotype was seen more than once but under ten times. V usage is TRBV4-1 and J usage is TRBJ2-3, with D possibly being TRBD2 (5 bases). The CDR3 is 13 residues long. The V end was cut by 4 bases, the J end by 2 bases, with 7 bases between. Germline V gives CDR1 MGHRA, CDR2 YSYEKL. CDR3: CASSPGFTDTQYF. The CDR3 DNA reads as TGCGCCAGCAGCCCGGGATTCACAGATACGCAGTATTTT.

The chain carries TRBV24-1 and TRBJ1-2, with D perhaps matching TRBD1 (6 bases). CDR1 and CDR2 from the germline V gene are KGHDR and SFDVKD. V was clipped by 4 bases and J by 4 bases, with 12 bases between them. There are 14 residues in the CDR3. The CDR3 is CATSDPSGAYGYTF. As DNA, the CDR3 is TGTGCCACCAGTGACCCCTCGGGGGCCTATGGCTACACCTTC.

V and J are TRBV27 and TRBJ1-5; 7 positions agree with TRBD1. Trimming cost V 3 bases and J 2 bases; bases outside gene matches: 4. The CDR3 consists of 15 residues. Germline V gene data show CDR1 as MNHEY and CDR2 as SMNVEV (reference sequence). The CDR3 region is CASSLDRPGNQPQHF. CDR3 in DNA: TGTGCCAGCAGTTTGGACAGGCCAGGCAATCAGCCCCAGCATTTT.

This clonotype was detected a few times. The DNA for the CDR3 is TGTGCCAGCAGCGTGGCCGGGAGTATGACAGATACGCAGTATTTT. Protein sequence: CASSVAGSMTDTQYF. This chain connects TRBV9 to TRBJ2-3, with a possible D match to TRBD2 (6 bases). Germline CDR1 reads SGDLS; CDR2 reads YYNGEE. With 2 bases removed from V and 3 bases from J, the gap between germline ends came to 13 bases. This CDR3 has 15 residues.

This clonotype was found a few times. The rearrangement joins TRBV7-2 to TRBJ2-1; 9 bases agree with TRBD2. Germline CDR1 SGHTA, CDR2 FQGNSA. V lost 1 base and J lost 15; bases outside the gene matches: 4. There are 12 residues in the CDR3. In DNA, the CDR3 is TGTGCCAGCAGCTTAGTTTCGCGGGAGGGGTTCTTC. Its translation is CASSLVSREGFF.

This rearrangement joins TRBV5-1 to TRBJ2-3; D might be TRBD2 (6 bases). Germline CDR1 SGHRS, CDR2 YFSETQ. CDR3 length: 14 residues. V dropped 6 bases and J dropped 2 bases, with 13 bases sitting between them. This chain's CDR3 is CASNPWRATDTQYF. The CDR3 DNA is TGCGCCAGCAACCCCTGGAGGGCCACAGATACGCAGTATTTT.

V gene TRBV20-1 combines with J gene TRBJ2-7, with 11 bases identical to TRBD2. The CDR3 length is 14 residues. Germline trimming cut 6 bases from V and 0 bases from J; bases unmatched to any gene: 4. Per germline, CDR1 DFQATT and CDR2 SNEGSKA (reference sequence). In nucleotides, the CDR3 is TGCAGTGCAACCGGGACTAGCGGCTCCTACGAGCAGTACTTC. As protein: CSATGTSGSYEQYF.